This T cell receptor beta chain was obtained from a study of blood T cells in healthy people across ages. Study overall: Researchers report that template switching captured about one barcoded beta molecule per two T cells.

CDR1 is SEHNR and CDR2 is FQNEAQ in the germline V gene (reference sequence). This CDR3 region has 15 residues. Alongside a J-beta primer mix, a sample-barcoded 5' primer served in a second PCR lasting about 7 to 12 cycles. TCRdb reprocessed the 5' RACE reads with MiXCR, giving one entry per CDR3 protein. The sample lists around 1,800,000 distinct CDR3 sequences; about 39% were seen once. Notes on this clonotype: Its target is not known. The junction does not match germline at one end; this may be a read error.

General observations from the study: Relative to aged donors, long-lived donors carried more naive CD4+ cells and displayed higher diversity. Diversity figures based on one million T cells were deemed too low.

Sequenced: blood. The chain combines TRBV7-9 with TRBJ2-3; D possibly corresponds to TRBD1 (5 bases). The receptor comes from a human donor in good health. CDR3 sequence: CASSLTQVGTDTRYF. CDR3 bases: TGTGCCAGCAGCTTAACACAGGTCGGCACAGATACGCGGTATTTT.